The TCR beta chain described here comes from a study of shared clonotypes between healthy human individuals. Trimming pared 1 base from V and 0 bases from J, leaving 9 bases between. This CDR3 spans 15 amino acids. Germline-derived CDR1 and CDR2 are SGHRS and YFSETQ. Findings of the study overall: What naive subsets generally showed was a larger estimated richness than memory subsets showed.

The assay was immunoSEQ multiplex PCR, and TCRdb's table has in-frame clones only and misses some. This sample carries over a million clones, 95% to 99% of them seen once, and the ten largest clones take about 0.4%. Healthy HIV-negative adults without recent acute infections or vaccinations served as donors. As regards this clone: Its antigen is still unknown. Other nucleotide sequences from this sample produce the same CDR3.

The sequence was obtained from a man younger than 40 in good health. Sequencing input: naive CD4+ T cells sorted from blood. The subset denotes: CD45RA+ positively selected. The rearrangement uses TRBV5-1 and TRBJ2-3, with D uncertain. CDR3 in amino acids: CASSLTVTSTDTQYF. CDR3 sequence (DNA): TGCGCCAGCAGCTTGACCGTCACTAGCACAGATACGCAGTATTTT.